This is a list of T cell receptor beta chains from one sample in a study of shared clonotypes between healthy human individuals. The repertoire was sequenced with immunoSEQ multiplex PCR; TCRdb's copy has only in-frame clones and lacks some. The table shows around 1.5 million clones, with nearly 99% occurring only once. The sample consisted of naive CD4+ T cells sorted from blood. The source is a man aged 25-45 years in good health. Each CDR3 is given with its conserved first and last residue. A D gene is named only where the DNA matches it firmly. The size field is filled for only some rows; it gives once, few, many or a size class.

d_gene: NA; v_gene: TRBV15; abundance: NA; j_gene: TRBJ2-5; CDR3nt: TGTGCCACCAGCAGTGGCGGAGGGTATGGTGAGACCCAGTACTTC; CDR3aa: CATSSGGGYGETQYF
d_gene: NA; v_gene: TRBV5-4; abundance: once; j_gene: TRBJ1-5; CDR3nt: TGTGCCAGCAGCTTCCCAGGGAGAGATCAGCCCCAGCATTTT; CDR3aa: CASSFPGRDQPQHF
d_gene: NA; v_gene: TRBV5-4; abundance: once; j_gene: TRBJ1-1; CDR3nt: TGTGCCAGCAGCCCACTAACCCTGGGGAACACTGAAGCTTTCTTT; CDR3aa: CASSPLTLGNTEAFF
d_gene: NA; v_gene: TRBV6-6; abundance: NA; j_gene: TRBJ2-2; CDR3nt: TGTGCCAGCAGTCAGCTAGTGGCCGGGGAGCTGTTTTTT; CDR3aa: CASSQLVAGELFF
d_gene: TRBD2; v_gene: TRBV11-3; abundance: NA; j_gene: TRBJ2-7; CDR3nt: TGTGCCAGCAGCTTCTCGGGGGGGACCTACGAGCAGTACTTC; CDR3aa: CASSFSGGTYEQYF
d_gene: TRBD1; v_gene: TRBV6-6; abundance: NA; j_gene: TRBJ2-3; CDR3nt: TGTGCCAGCAGTTACCCCGGGACAGGGTCGGGAGATACGCAGTATTTT; CDR3aa: CASSYPGTGSGDTQYF
d_gene: NA; v_gene: TRBV4-1; abundance: NA; j_gene: TRBJ1-4; CDR3nt: TGCGCCAGCAGCCAAGATCCCCAATCCGAAAAACTGTTTTTT; CDR3aa: CASSQDPQSEKLFF
d_gene: NA; v_gene: TRBV5-5; abundance: NA; j_gene: TRBJ2-1; CDR3nt: TGTGCCAGCAGCTTGAGCGTTACATCCTACAATGAGCAGTTCTTC; CDR3aa: CASSLSVTSYNEQFF
d_gene: TRBD2; v_gene: TRBV28; abundance: NA; j_gene: TRBJ2-7; CDR3nt: TGTGCCAGCAGTTTGTTGGGACTAGCGTCGTACGAGCAGTACTTC; CDR3aa: CASSLLGLASYEQYF
d_gene: NA; v_gene: TRBV6-5; abundance: NA; j_gene: TRBJ1-2; CDR3nt: TGTGCCAGCAGTTACTCGGGCGGGACGTATGGCTACACCTTC; CDR3aa: CASSYSGGTYGYTF
d_gene: NA; v_gene: TRBV2; abundance: NA; j_gene: TRBJ2-5; CDR3nt: TGTGCCAGCCGACGAGAGACCCAGTACTTC; CDR3aa: CASRRETQYF
d_gene: NA; v_gene: TRBV28; abundance: NA; j_gene: TRBJ2-1; CDR3nt: TGTGCCAGCAGTCTATCAGGAGTTAATGAGCAGTTCTTC; CDR3aa: CASSLSGVNEQFF